This TCR beta chain was documented in a study of cytomegalovirus exposure and HLA in healthy donors. PCR was performed using 60 Vbeta and 13 Jbeta primers. Profiling relied on immunoSEQ multiplex PCR, and the TCRdb table lists in-frame clones only, not all of them. The table lists 100,000 to 150,000 clones, approximately 80% of them singletons. V trimming: 6 bases; J trimming: 8 bases; junction bases outside the gene matches: 8. CDR3 length equals 14 residues. Germline-derived CDR1 and CDR2 are MNHEY and SVGAGI. This clone was counted between two and nine times. Its antigen remains unidentified. Study conclusions and caveats: HLA alleles were associated with 17,000 or so TCR beta sequences in a later analysis at 0.05 false discovery rate.

The V gene is TRBV6-5, the J gene TRBJ1-4, with 8 bases lining up with TRBD1. The clonotype comes from a man younger than 45 in good health and CMV-seropositive. Sequenced sample: PBMCs. The CDR3 spells CASRSDRGGEKLFF. CDR3 bases: TGTGCCAGCAGGTCAGACAGGGGAGGAGAAAAACTGTTTTTT.